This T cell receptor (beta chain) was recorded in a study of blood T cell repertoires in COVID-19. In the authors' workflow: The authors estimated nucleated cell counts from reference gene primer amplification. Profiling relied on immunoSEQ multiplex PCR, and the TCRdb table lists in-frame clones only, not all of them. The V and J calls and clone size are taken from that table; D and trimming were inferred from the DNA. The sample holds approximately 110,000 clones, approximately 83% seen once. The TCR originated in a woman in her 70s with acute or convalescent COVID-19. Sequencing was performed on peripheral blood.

The chain's CDR3 is CASSQGTGDGYTF. CDR3 coding DNA: TGTGCCAGCAGCCAAGGAACAGGGGATGGCTACACCTTC. The chain links TRBV3-1 (or the pseudogene TRBV3-2) to TRBJ1-2; 7 bases are a match to TRBD1. Trimming took 1 base from V and 6 from J; bases not matched to a gene: 2. This CDR3 region has 13 residues. Germline assignment: CDR1 LGHDT and CDR2 YNNKEL (reference sequence).